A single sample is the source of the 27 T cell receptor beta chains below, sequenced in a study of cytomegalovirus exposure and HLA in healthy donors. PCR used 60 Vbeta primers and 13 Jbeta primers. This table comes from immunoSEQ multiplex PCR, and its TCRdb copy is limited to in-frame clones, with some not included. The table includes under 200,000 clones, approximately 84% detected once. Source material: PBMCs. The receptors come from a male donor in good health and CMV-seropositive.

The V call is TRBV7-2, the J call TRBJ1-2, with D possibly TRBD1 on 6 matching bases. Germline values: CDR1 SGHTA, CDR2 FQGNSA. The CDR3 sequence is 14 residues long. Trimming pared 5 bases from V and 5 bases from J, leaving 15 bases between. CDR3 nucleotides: TGTGCCAGCAGCCGCGACAGGAGTCTTTATGGCTACACCTTC. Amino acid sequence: CASSRDRSLYGYTF. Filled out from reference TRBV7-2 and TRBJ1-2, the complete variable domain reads GAGVSQSPSNKVTEKGKDVELRCDPISGHTALYWYRQSLGQGLEFLIYFQGNSAPDKSGLPSDRFSAERTGGSVSTLTIQRTQQEDSAVYLCASSRDRSLYGYTFGSGTRLTVV.

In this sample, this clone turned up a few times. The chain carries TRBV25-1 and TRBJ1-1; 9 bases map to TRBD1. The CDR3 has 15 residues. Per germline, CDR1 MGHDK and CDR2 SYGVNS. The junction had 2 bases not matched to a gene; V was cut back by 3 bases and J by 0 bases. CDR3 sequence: CASSDRTGVNTEAFF. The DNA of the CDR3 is TGTGCCAGCAGTGACCGGACAGGGGTGAACACTGAAGCTTTCTTT.

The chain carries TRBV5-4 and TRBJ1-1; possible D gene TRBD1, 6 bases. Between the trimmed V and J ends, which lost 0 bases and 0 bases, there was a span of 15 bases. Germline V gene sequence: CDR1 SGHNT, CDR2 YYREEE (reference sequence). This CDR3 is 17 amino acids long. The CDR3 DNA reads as TGTGCCAGCAGCTTGGGGGGTGGGGGGGCGATGAACACTGAAGCTTTCTTT. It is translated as CASSLGGGGAMNTEAFF.

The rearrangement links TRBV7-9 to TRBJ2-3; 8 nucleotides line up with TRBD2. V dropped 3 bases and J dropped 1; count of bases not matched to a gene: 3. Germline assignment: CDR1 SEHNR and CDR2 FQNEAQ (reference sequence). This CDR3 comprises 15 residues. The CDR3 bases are TGTGCCAGCAGCTTTAGCGGGACCCGCACAGATACGCAGTATTTT. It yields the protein CASSFSGTRTDTQYF.

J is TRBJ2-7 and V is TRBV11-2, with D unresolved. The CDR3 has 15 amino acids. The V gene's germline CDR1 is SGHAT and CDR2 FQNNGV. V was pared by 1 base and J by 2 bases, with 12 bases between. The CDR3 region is CASSLGLGSPYEQYF. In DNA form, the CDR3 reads TGTGCCAGCAGCTTAGGATTGGGCAGTCCCTACGAGCAGTACTTC. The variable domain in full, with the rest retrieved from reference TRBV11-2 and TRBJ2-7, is EAGVAQSPRYKIIEKRQSVAFWCNPISGHATLYWYQQILGQGPKLLIQFQNNGVVDDSQLPKDRFSAERLKGVDSTLKIQPAKLEDSAVYLCASSLGLGSPYEQYFGPGTRLTVT.

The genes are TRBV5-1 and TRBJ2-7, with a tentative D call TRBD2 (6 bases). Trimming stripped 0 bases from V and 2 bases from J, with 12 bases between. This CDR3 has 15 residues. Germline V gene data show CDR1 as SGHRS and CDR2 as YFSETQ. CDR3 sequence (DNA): TGCGCCAGCAGCTTGGCGGCGGGGAGTACCTACGAGCAGTACTTC. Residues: CASSLAAGSTYEQYF. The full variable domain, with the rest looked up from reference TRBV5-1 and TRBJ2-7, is KAGVTQTPRYLIKTRGQQVTLSCSPISGHRSVSWYQQTPGQGLQFLFEYFSETQRNKGNFPGRFSGRQFSNSRSEMNVSTLELGDSALYLCASSLAAGSTYEQYFGPGTRLTVT.

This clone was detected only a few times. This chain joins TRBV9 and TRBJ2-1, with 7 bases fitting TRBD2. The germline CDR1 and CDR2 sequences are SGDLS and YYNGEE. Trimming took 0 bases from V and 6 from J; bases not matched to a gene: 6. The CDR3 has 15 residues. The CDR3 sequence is CASSVGVGGFNEQFF. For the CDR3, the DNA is TGTGCCAGCAGCGTAGGCGTGGGAGGGTTCAATGAGCAGTTCTTC.

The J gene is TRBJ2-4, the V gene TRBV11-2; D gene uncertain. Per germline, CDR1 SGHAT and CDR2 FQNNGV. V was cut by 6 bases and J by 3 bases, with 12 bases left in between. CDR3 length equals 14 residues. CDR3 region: CASSSYVDKNIQYF. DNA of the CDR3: TGTGCCAGCAGTAGTTATGTTGACAAAAACATTCAGTACTTC.

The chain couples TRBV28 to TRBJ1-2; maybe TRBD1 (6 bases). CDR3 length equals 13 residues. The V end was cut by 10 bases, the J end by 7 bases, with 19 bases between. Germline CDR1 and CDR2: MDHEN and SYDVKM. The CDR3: CAIPDRTRRGYTF. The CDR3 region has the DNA TGTGCCATCCCAGACAGGACCCGTCGTGGCTACACCTTC.

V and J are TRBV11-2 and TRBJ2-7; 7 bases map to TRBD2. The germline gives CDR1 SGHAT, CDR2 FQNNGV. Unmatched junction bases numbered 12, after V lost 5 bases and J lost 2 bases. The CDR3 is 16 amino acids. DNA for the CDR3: TGTGCCAGCAGCACCGTTGGCGGGAGAGGCCCCTACGAGCAGTACTTC. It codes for CASSTVGGRGPYEQYF.

The CDR3 loop is CAWSGEGREVDTQYF. CDR3 bases: TGTGCCTGGAGTGGGGAAGGCAGGGAGGTAGATACGCAGTATTTT. The rearrangement links TRBV30 to TRBJ2-3; possibly TRBD2 for D (6 bases). Trimming stripped 1 base from V and 5 bases from J, with 16 bases between. Germline V gene data show CDR1 as GTSNPN and CDR2 as SVGIG (reference sequence). This CDR3 is 15 amino acids long.

The CDR3 sequence: CASSPGSVIGTEAFF. The CDR3 bases are TGTGCCAGTAGTCCAGGGTCGGTTATAGGCACTGAAGCTTTCTTT. This chain links TRBV19 with TRBJ1-1; possibly TRBD1 for D (5 bases). The CDR3 runs 15 residues. Between the trimmed V and J ends, which lost 5 bases and 4 bases, there was a span of 17 bases. CDR1 LNHDA and CDR2 SQIVND come from the germline V gene (reference sequence).

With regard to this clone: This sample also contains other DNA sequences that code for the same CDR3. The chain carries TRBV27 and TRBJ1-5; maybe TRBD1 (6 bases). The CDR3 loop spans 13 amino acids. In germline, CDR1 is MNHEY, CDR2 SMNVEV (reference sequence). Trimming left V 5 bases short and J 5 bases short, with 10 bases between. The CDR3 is CASSPYRDQPQHF. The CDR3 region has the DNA TGTGCCAGCAGTCCGTACAGGGATCAGCCCCAGCATTTT.

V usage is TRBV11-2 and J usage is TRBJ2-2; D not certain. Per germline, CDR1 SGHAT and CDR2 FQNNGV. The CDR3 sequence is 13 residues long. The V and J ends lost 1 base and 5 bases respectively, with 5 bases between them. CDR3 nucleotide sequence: TGTGCCAGCAGCTTAGTCTTAACCGGGGAGCTGTTTTTT. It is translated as CASSLVLTGELFF.

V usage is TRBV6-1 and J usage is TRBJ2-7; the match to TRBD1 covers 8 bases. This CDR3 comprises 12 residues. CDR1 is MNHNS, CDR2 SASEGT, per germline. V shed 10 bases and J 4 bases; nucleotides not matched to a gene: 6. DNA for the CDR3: TGTGCCATCAGCAGGGGGCTATACGAGCAGTACTTC. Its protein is CAISRGLYEQYF.

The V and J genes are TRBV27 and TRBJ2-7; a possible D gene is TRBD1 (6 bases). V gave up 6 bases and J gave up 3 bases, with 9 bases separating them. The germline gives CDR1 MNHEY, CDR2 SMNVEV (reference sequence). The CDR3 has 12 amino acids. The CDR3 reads CASSIGGYEQYF. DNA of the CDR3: TGTGCCAGCAGCATAGGGGGCTACGAGCAGTACTTC.

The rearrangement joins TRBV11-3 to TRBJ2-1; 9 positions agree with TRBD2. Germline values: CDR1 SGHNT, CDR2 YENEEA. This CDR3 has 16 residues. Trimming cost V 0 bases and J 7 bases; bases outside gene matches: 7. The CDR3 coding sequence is TGTGCCAGCAGCTTAGACCTTAGCGGGAGTTTGAATGAGCAGTTCTTC. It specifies CASSLDLSGSLNEQFF.

Here the CDR3 reads CSVEVDSSPYEQYF. Here the CDR3 DNA reads TGCAGCGTTGAAGTGGACAGCTCACCCTACGAGCAGTACTTC. J is TRBJ2-7 and V is TRBV29-1, with D possibly matching TRBD1 (6 bases). The V end lost 1 base, the J end lost 2 bases, and 12 bases lay between the germline ends. The germline CDR1 and CDR2 sequences are SQVTM and ANQGSEA. This CDR3 has 14 amino acids.

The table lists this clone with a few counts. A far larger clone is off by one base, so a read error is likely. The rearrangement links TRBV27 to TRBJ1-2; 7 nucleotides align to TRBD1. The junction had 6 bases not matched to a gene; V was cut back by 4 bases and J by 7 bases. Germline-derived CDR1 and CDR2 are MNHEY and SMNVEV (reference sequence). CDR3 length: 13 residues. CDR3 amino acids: CASSWVQGSGYTF. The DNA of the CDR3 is TGTGCCAGCAGTTGGGTACAGGGGAGTGGCTACACCTTC.

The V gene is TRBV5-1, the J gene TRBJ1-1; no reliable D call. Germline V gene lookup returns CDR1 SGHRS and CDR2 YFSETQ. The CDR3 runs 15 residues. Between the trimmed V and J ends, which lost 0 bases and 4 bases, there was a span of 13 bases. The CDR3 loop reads CASSLAGVWGTEAFF. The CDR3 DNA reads TGCGCCAGCAGCTTGGCCGGGGTATGGGGCACTGAAGCTTTCTTT.

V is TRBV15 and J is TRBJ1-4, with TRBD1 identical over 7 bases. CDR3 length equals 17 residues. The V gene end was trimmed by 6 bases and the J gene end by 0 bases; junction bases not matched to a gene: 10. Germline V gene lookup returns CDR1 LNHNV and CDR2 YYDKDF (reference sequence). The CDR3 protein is CATSIGQVLATNEKLFF. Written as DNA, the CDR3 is TGTGCCACCAGTATAGGACAGGTTCTTGCAACTAATGAAAAACTGTTTTTT.

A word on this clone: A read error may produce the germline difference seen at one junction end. CDR3 in amino acids: CSSSLPGEAETQYF. CDR3 nucleotides: TGTTCCAGCAGCTTACCGGGGGAGGCAGAGACCCAGTACTTC. V gene TRBV7-9 combines with J gene TRBJ2-5; the D gene is possibly TRBD2 (6 bases). Looked up from germline, CDR1 is SEHNR and CDR2 is FQNEAQ (reference sequence). There are 14 residues in the CDR3.

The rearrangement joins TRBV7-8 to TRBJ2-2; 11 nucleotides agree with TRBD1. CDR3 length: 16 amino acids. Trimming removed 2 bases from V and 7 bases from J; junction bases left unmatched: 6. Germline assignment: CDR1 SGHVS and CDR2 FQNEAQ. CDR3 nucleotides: TGTGCCAGCAGCTTACGGGGACAGGGGGTTGTCGGGGAGCTGTTTTTT. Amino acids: CASSLRGQGVVGELFF.

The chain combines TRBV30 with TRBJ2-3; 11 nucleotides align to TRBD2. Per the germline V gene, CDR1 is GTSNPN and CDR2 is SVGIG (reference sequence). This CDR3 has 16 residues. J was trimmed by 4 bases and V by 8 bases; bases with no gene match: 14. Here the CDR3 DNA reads TGTGCCCAGCAGGGGGTAGCGGGAGGGCCGGCAGATACGCAGTATTTT. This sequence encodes CAQQGVAGGPADTQYF.

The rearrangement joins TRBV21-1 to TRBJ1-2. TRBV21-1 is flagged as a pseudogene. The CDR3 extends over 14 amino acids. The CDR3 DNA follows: TGTGCCAGCACCCCGGAGGAGGGGCCCTATGGCTACACCTTC. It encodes CASTPEEGPYGYTF.

The DNA for the CDR3 is TGTGCCAGCAGCGTAGGGGGGACTGAAGAGACCCAGTACTTC. This translates into CASSVGGTEETQYF. The J gene is TRBJ2-5, the V gene TRBV9, with D possibly being TRBD2 (6 bases). Deletions cut 0 bases from V and 3 bases from J, with 9 bases between. The CDR3 is made up of 14 amino acids. Germline CDR1 SGDLS, CDR2 YYNGEE.

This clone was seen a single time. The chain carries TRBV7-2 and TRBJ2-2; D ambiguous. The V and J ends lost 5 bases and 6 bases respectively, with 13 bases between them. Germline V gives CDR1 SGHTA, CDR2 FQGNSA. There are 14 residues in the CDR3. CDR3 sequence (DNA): TGTGCCAGCAGCCCACCAGTTCTTGCCGGGGAGCTGTTTTTT. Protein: CASSPPVLAGELFF.